This T cell receptor beta chain was captured by sequencing in a study of blood T cells in healthy people across ages. This clonotype occurred a few times. Next came a second PCR, run for roughly 6 to 11 cycles, which used a sample-barcoded 5' primer along with a J-beta primer mix. From the 5' RACE reads, TCRdb called clonotypes with MiXCR, one entry per CDR3 protein. The sample includes about 1.4 million distinct CDR3 sequences, approximately 63% of them seen just once. Germline V gene lookup returns CDR1 MGHDK and CDR2 SYGVNS. The CDR3 has 15 amino acids. With 4 bases removed from V and 2 bases from J, the gap between germline ends came to 15 bases.

The TCR comes from a man aged 18 to 29 in good health. The genes are TRBV25-1 and TRBJ2-7, with a tentative D call TRBD1 (6 bases). The sample consisted of blood. The chain's CDR3 is CASSVSRDTTYEQYF. In DNA, the CDR3 is TGTGCCAGCAGTGTTTCCAGGGACACCACCTACGAGCAGTACTTC.